The rows below give T cell receptor beta chains drawn from one sample of a study of cytomegalovirus exposure and HLA in healthy donors. Here immunoSEQ multiplex PCR was the method, and the copy in TCRdb shows in-frame clones only, minus some. This table has approximately 110,000 clones, around 73% appearing once. Input material: PBMCs. The receptors originated from a woman aged 40 to 50 in good health and CMV-seropositive. Both conserved end residues are part of each CDR3. A D gene is named only where the DNA matches it firmly. Expanded clones get a size class; other rows say once, few or many, or leave the size out.

J gene: TRBJ2-5
CDR3 length: 15
D gene: TRBD2
clone size: -
V gene: TRBV5-1
CDR3 protein: CASSHTSGVAVTQYF
CDR3 DNA: TGCGCCAGCAGCCATACTAGCGGGGTGGCGGTGACCCAGTACTTC

J gene: TRBJ2-1
CDR3 length: 12
D gene: -
clone size: -
V gene: TRBV11-2
CDR3 protein: CASSLSGGEQFF
CDR3 DNA: TGTGCCAGCAGCTTATCGGGCGGGGAGCAGTTCTTC

J gene: TRBJ2-7
CDR3 length: 14
D gene: -
clone size: once
V gene: TRBV10-3
CDR3 protein: CAIRAGDTPYEQYF
CDR3 DNA: TGTGCCATCAGGGCCGGGGACACTCCCTACGAGCAGTACTTC

J gene: TRBJ1-5
CDR3 length: 14
D gene: -
clone size: -
V gene: TRBV18
CDR3 protein: CASSPGGRYQPQHF
CDR3 DNA: TGTGCCAGCTCACCAGGGGGGAGGTACCAGCCCCAGCATTTT

J gene: TRBJ1-6
CDR3 length: 15
D gene: -
clone size: -
V gene: TRBV27
CDR3 protein: CASSFKVTGNSPLHF
CDR3 DNA: TGTGCCAGCAGTTTTAAAGTAACAGGGAATTCACCCCTCCACTTT

J gene: TRBJ2-7
CDR3 length: 14
D gene: -
clone size: -
V gene: TRBV7-9
CDR3 protein: CASSLMSAAGEQYF
CDR3 DNA: TGTGCCAGCAGCTTAATGAGCGCGGCGGGCGAGCAGTACTTC

J gene: TRBJ1-2
CDR3 length: 13
D gene: TRBD1
clone size: -
V gene: TRBV27
CDR3 protein: CASSRRTGYGYTF
CDR3 DNA: TGTGCCAGCAGCCGTCGGACAGGCTATGGCTACACCTTC

J gene: TRBJ1-2
CDR3 length: 12
D gene: -
clone size: once
V gene: TRBV6-5
CDR3 protein: CASSTGAYGYTF
CDR3 DNA: TGTGCCAGCTCCACGGGAGCCTATGGCTACACCTTC

J gene: TRBJ1-1
CDR3 length: 13
D gene: -
clone size: -
V gene: TRBV19
CDR3 protein: CASHAGMNTEAFF
CDR3 DNA: TGTGCCAGTCATGCAGGGATGAACACTGAAGCTTTCTTT

J gene: TRBJ1-3
CDR3 length: 15
D gene: -
clone size: -
V gene: TRBV6-6
CDR3 protein: CASSYRVGNLNTIYF
CDR3 DNA: TGTGCCAGCAGTTACAGGGTCGGGAACCTTAACACCATATATTTT

J gene: TRBJ2-7
CDR3 length: 14
D gene: -
clone size: -
V gene: TRBV5-4
CDR3 protein: CASSLYRGNSEQYF
CDR3 DNA: TGTGCCAGCAGCTTGTATCGGGGGAACAGCGAGCAGTACTTC

J gene: TRBJ1-5
CDR3 length: 15
D gene: TRBD1
clone size: -
V gene: TRBV15
CDR3 protein: CATSRDRGGTQPQHF
CDR3 DNA: TGTGCCACCAGCAGGGACAGGGGGGGCACACAGCCCCAGCATTTT

J gene: TRBJ2-7
CDR3 length: 12
D gene: -
clone size: -
V gene: TRBV2
CDR3 protein: CASSGQPYEQYF
CDR3 DNA: TGTGCCAGCAGTGGACAGCCCTACGAGCAGTACTTC

J gene: TRBJ2-7
CDR3 length: 14
D gene: -
clone size: -
V gene: TRBV28
CDR3 protein: CASSSAGGSYEQYF
CDR3 DNA: TGTGCCAGCAGTTCCGCAGGGGGGTCCTACGAGCAGTACTTC

J gene: TRBJ2-3
CDR3 length: 17
D gene: -
clone size: -
V gene: TRBV4-2
CDR3 protein: CASSQDYGLPNTDTQYF
CDR3 DNA: TGTGCCAGCAGCCAAGATTATGGCCTGCCCAACACAGATACGCAGTATTTT

J gene: TRBJ2-3
CDR3 length: 15
D gene: TRBD2
clone size: few
V gene: TRBV4-2
CDR3 protein: CASSRNGEGVDTQYF
CDR3 DNA: TGTGCCAGCAGCCGCAACGGGGAGGGAGTAGATACGCAGTATTTT

J gene: TRBJ2-7
CDR3 length: 14
D gene: TRBD1
clone size: few
V gene: TRBV5-1
CDR3 protein: CASSPGTASYEQYF
CDR3 DNA: TGCGCCAGCAGCCCGGGGACAGCCTCCTACGAGCAGTACTTC

J gene: TRBJ2-3
CDR3 length: 17
D gene: TRBD2
clone size: -
V gene: TRBV4-1
CDR3 protein: CASSQALGGGLADTQYF
CDR3 DNA: TGCGCCAGCAGCCAAGCCCTCGGGGGGGGGCTGGCAGATACGCAGTATTTT

J gene: TRBJ1-1
CDR3 length: 14
D gene: -
clone size: few
V gene: TRBV9
CDR3 protein: CASSVVQHNTEAFF
CDR3 DNA: TGTGCCAGCAGCGTAGTACAGCATAACACTGAAGCTTTCTTT

J gene: TRBJ1-1
CDR3 length: 14
D gene: -
clone size: few
V gene: TRBV23-1
CDR3 protein: CASSPPDSHTEAFF
CDR3 DNA: TGCGCCAGCAGTCCTCCCGACAGTCACACTGAAGCTTTCTTT

J gene: TRBJ2-7
CDR3 length: 14
D gene: -
clone size: -
V gene: TRBV7-2
CDR3 protein: CASSFLTQGSEQYF
CDR3 DNA: TGTGCCAGCAGCTTCCTGACCCAGGGTTCCGAGCAGTACTTC

J gene: TRBJ1-1
CDR3 length: 13
D gene: -
clone size: -
V gene: TRBV5-1
CDR3 protein: CASSLEGATEAFF
CDR3 DNA: TGCGCCAGCAGCTTGGAAGGGGCCACTGAAGCTTTCTTT

J gene: TRBJ2-5
CDR3 length: 15
D gene: TRBD2
clone size: -
V gene: TRBV4-2
CDR3 protein: CASSLRDYRQETQYF
CDR3 DNA: TGTGCCAGCAGCCTAAGGGACTACCGTCAAGAGACCCAGTACTTC

J gene: TRBJ2-1
CDR3 length: 14
D gene: TRBD1
clone size: -
V gene: TRBV5-1
CDR3 protein: CASSGQTGGNEQFF
CDR3 DNA: TGCGCCAGCAGCGGCCAGACAGGGGGGAATGAGCAGTTCTTC

J gene: TRBJ2-7
CDR3 length: 15
D gene: TRBD1
clone size: -
V gene: TRBV5-5
CDR3 protein: CASSASGGAGVEQYF
CDR3 DNA: TGTGCCAGCAGCGCGTCAGGGGGCGCAGGGGTAGAGCAGTACTTC

J gene: TRBJ1-5
CDR3 length: 14
D gene: -
clone size: -
V gene: TRBV7-9
CDR3 protein: CASSSTGAHQPQHF
CDR3 DNA: TGTGCCAGCAGCTCGACAGGAGCACATCAGCCCCAGCATTTT

J gene: TRBJ1-1
CDR3 length: 14
D gene: TRBD1
clone size: once
V gene: TRBV2
CDR3 protein: CASSVQGANTEAFF
CDR3 DNA: TGTGCCAGCAGCGTACAGGGGGCGAACACTGAAGCTTTCTTT

J gene: TRBJ2-1
CDR3 length: 15
D gene: -
clone size: -
V gene: TRBV4-1
CDR3 protein: CASSQEGGAIYEQFF
CDR3 DNA: TGCGCCAGCAGCCAAGAAGGGGGGGCCATTTATGAGCAGTTCTTC

J gene: TRBJ2-7
CDR3 length: 16
D gene: TRBD2
clone size: few
V gene: TRBV2
CDR3 protein: CASMIPRAGVGYEQYF
CDR3 DNA: TGTGCCAGCATGATCCCCCGAGCGGGGGTCGGCTACGAGCAGTACTTC

J gene: TRBJ1-6
CDR3 length: 13
D gene: -
clone size: few
V gene: TRBV2
CDR3 protein: CASSEYPGSPLHF
CDR3 DNA: TGTGCCAGCAGTGAATATCCAGGGTCACCCCTCCACTTT

J gene: TRBJ1-5
CDR3 length: 15
D gene: -
clone size: -
V gene: TRBV4-2
CDR3 protein: CASSDTQGSNQPQHF
CDR3 DNA: TGTGCCAGCAGCGACACACAGGGTAGCAATCAGCCCCAGCATTTT

J gene: TRBJ1-6
CDR3 length: 13
D gene: -
clone size: -
V gene: TRBV6-5
CDR3 protein: CASSYGEDSPLHF
CDR3 DNA: TGTGCCAGCAGTTATGGAGAGGATTCCCCCCTCCACTTT

J gene: TRBJ1-4
CDR3 length: 15
D gene: TRBD1
clone size: -
V gene: TRBV29-1
CDR3 protein: CSVQRQGAYNEKLFF
CDR3 DNA: TGCAGCGTCCAAAGACAGGGGGCGTATAATGAAAAACTGTTTTTT

J gene: TRBJ1-5
CDR3 length: 13
D gene: -
clone size: -
V gene: TRBV29-1
CDR3 protein: CSVVQGFNQPQHF
CDR3 DNA: TGCAGCGTTGTACAGGGCTTCAATCAGCCCCAGCATTTT

J gene: TRBJ2-1
CDR3 length: 14
D gene: TRBD1
clone size: once
V gene: TRBV19
CDR3 protein: CASSMAGGRYEQFF
CDR3 DNA: TGTGCCAGTAGTATGGCAGGGGGCCGCTATGAGCAGTTCTTC

J gene: TRBJ2-1
CDR3 length: 13
D gene: -
clone size: -
V gene: TRBV5-4
CDR3 protein: CASSPQQNNEQFF
CDR3 DNA: TGTGCCAGCAGCCCACAACAAAACAATGAGCAGTTCTTC

J gene: TRBJ1-2
CDR3 length: 12
D gene: -
clone size: -
V gene: TRBV6-6
CDR3 protein: CASSSTGYGYTF
CDR3 DNA: TGTGCCAGCAGTTCGACAGGATATGGCTACACCTTC

J gene: TRBJ1-5
CDR3 length: 14
D gene: -
clone size: -
V gene: TRBV6-1
CDR3 protein: CASRDRYSNQPQHF
CDR3 DNA: TGTGCCAGCAGAGACAGATATAGCAATCAGCCCCAGCATTTT

J gene: TRBJ1-2
CDR3 length: 14
D gene: TRBD1
clone size: -
V gene: TRBV19
CDR3 protein: CASSIGQGAVGYTF
CDR3 DNA: TGTGCCAGTAGTATAGGGCAGGGGGCTGTCGGCTACACCTTC

J gene: TRBJ1-2
CDR3 length: 14
D gene: -
clone size: -
V gene: TRBV2
CDR3 protein: CAREDKLEDYGYTF
CDR3 DNA: TGTGCCAGAGAGGACAAGTTGGAAGACTATGGCTACACCTTC